These T cell receptor beta chains were read from a single sample in a study of a mutant IDH1 vaccine in newly diagnosed glioma. Their antigens are not known. The assay was immunoSEQ multiplex PCR, and TCRdb's table has in-frame clones only and misses some. The sample has 40,000 to 45,000 clones, approximately 88% seen once. Sequencing was performed on PBMCs, taken from a glioma patient whose treatment included an IDH1 peptide vaccine. Receptors were obtained from a woman in her late teens or twenties with glioma. Some clones in this sample may be carry-over from other donors' samples. The CDR3 runs from the conserved cysteine through the conserved F or W. D genes are given only for firm matches. Size tells how often a clone was seen (once, few, many) or the class of an expanded clone, and some rows leave it out.

abundance: NA
v_gene: TRBV4-3
j_gene: TRBJ2-3
d_gene: TRBD1
CDR3nt: TGCGCCAGCAGTCCGGGGACAGGGGTCACAGATACGCAGTATTTT
CDR3aa: CASSPGTGVTDTQYF

abundance: NA
v_gene: TRBV16
j_gene: TRBJ1-2
d_gene: NA
CDR3nt: TGTGCCAGCAGCCAATCGCCCGAGGCCGGCGGCTACACCTTC
CDR3aa: CASSQSPEAGGYTF

abundance: NA
v_gene: TRBV18
j_gene: TRBJ1-5
d_gene: NA
CDR3nt: TGTGCCAGCTCGCCGGGACCCCAAGGGAGCAATCAGCCCCAGCATTTT
CDR3aa: CASSPGPQGSNQPQHF

abundance: NA
v_gene: TRBV6-5
j_gene: TRBJ2-1
d_gene: NA
CDR3nt: TGTGCCAGCAGTTACTCGAAAGGGGAGCAGTTCTTC
CDR3aa: CASSYSKGEQFF

abundance: NA
v_gene: TRBV29-1
j_gene: TRBJ2-1
d_gene: NA
CDR3nt: TGCAGCGGATGGACAGAAAACAATGAGCAGTTCTTC
CDR3aa: CSGWTENNEQFF

abundance: few
v_gene: TRBV11-3
j_gene: TRBJ2-3
d_gene: TRBD1
CDR3nt: TGTGCCAGCAGCTTAGTTCGGGACAGGTCGATTGCAGATACGCAGTATTTT
CDR3aa: CASSLVRDRSIADTQYF

abundance: few
v_gene: TRBV10-1
j_gene: TRBJ1-1
d_gene: NA
CDR3nt: TGCGCCAGCAGTGATTATGCCCTCGGGAACACTGAAGCTTTCTTT
CDR3aa: CASSDYALGNTEAFF

abundance: NA
v_gene: TRBV19
j_gene: TRBJ1-4
d_gene: NA
CDR3nt: TGTGCCAGTACCTTAATGGTGGGTGAAAAACTGTTTTTT
CDR3aa: CASTLMVGEKLFF

abundance: NA
v_gene: TRBV7-9
j_gene: TRBJ2-6
d_gene: NA
CDR3nt: TGTGCCAGCAGGTCGGGAGACTCTGGGGCCAACGTCCTGACTTTC
CDR3aa: CASRSGDSGANVLTF

abundance: NA
v_gene: TRBV5-1
j_gene: TRBJ2-6
d_gene: NA
CDR3nt: TGCGCCAGCAGCTTGGCCCAAATATCTGGGGCCAACGTCCTGACTTTC
CDR3aa: CASSLAQISGANVLTF

abundance: NA
v_gene: TRBV10-1
j_gene: TRBJ1-4
d_gene: NA
CDR3nt: TGCGCCAGCCTCGGGACCTTCAAACTGTTTTTT
CDR3aa: CASLGTFKLFF

abundance: NA
v_gene: TRBV6-1
j_gene: TRBJ2-3
d_gene: NA
CDR3nt: TGTGCCACTCAAAGCGGGTCTAGCACAGATACGCAGTATTTT
CDR3aa: CATQSGSSTDTQYF

abundance: NA
v_gene: TRBV19
j_gene: TRBJ2-1
d_gene: NA
CDR3nt: TGTGCCAGTAGTACCCTCACTGTGCATGAGCAGTTCTTC
CDR3aa: CASSTLTVHEQFF

abundance: NA
v_gene: TRBV5-1
j_gene: TRBJ1-6
d_gene: TRBD1
CDR3nt: TGCGCCAGCAGCTTGACAGGGGGAGGTTCACCCCTCCACTTT
CDR3aa: CASSLTGGGSPLHF

abundance: once
v_gene: TRBV6-1
j_gene: TRBJ1-5
d_gene: NA
CDR3nt: TGTGCCAGCAGTGTCTCCCTGAGCGGGTATAGCAATCAGCCCCAGCATTTT
CDR3aa: CASSVSLSGYSNQPQHF

abundance: NA
v_gene: TRBV5-4
j_gene: TRBJ1-3
d_gene: NA
CDR3nt: TGTGCCAGCAGCTTGGGGGAGCGGAACACCATATATTTT
CDR3aa: CASSLGERNTIYF

abundance: NA
v_gene: TRBV2
j_gene: TRBJ2-5
d_gene: TRBD2
CDR3nt: TGTGCCAGCAGTGGGGGACTAGCGGATCAAGAGACCCAGTACTTC
CDR3aa: CASSGGLADQETQYF

abundance: once
v_gene: TRBV6-4
j_gene: TRBJ2-1
d_gene: TRBD2
CDR3nt: TGTGCCAGCAGGGGACTAGCGGGGGTTGAGTTCTTC
CDR3aa: CASRGLAGVEFF

abundance: NA
v_gene: TRBV29-1
j_gene: TRBJ1-2
d_gene: NA
CDR3nt: TGCAGCGTCAAGAATACAGGGTGGCCCTCCTATGGCTACACCTTC
CDR3aa: CSVKNTGWPSYGYTF

abundance: once
v_gene: TRBV2
j_gene: TRBJ2-7
d_gene: TRBD1
CDR3nt: TGTGCCAGCCACCGGGACAGGTCCTACGAGCAGTACTTC
CDR3aa: CASHRDRSYEQYF

abundance: NA
v_gene: TRBV4-1
j_gene: TRBJ2-7
d_gene: TRBD2
CDR3nt: TGCGCCAGCAGCCAAGGCCAAGGGACTAGACCCTTCTACGAGCAGTACTTC
CDR3aa: CASSQGQGTRPFYEQYF

abundance: NA
v_gene: TRBV7-2
j_gene: TRBJ2-3
d_gene: TRBD2
CDR3nt: TGTGCCAGCAGCATCAGGACTAGCGTGAGAAATACGCAGTATTTT
CDR3aa: CASSIRTSVRNTQYF

abundance: NA
v_gene: TRBV4-1
j_gene: TRBJ2-6
d_gene: NA
CDR3nt: TGCGCCAGCAGCCAAACTTGGGACTCTGGGGCCAACGTCCTGACTTTC
CDR3aa: CASSQTWDSGANVLTF

abundance: few
v_gene: TRBV2
j_gene: TRBJ1-6
d_gene: TRBD1
CDR3nt: TGTGCCAGCAGGGCAGGGGGAAATTCACCCCTCCACTTT
CDR3aa: CASRAGGNSPLHF

abundance: NA
v_gene: TRBV4-3
j_gene: TRBJ1-1
d_gene: TRBD1
CDR3nt: TGCGCCAGCAGCCATGGCCCCGGGACAGGGGACATGAACACTGAAGCTTTCTTT
CDR3aa: CASSHGPGTGDMNTEAFF

abundance: NA
v_gene: TRBV2
j_gene: TRBJ2-1
d_gene: NA
CDR3nt: TGTGCCAGCAGTCTGGACGGGATTGGTAATGAGCAGTTCTTC
CDR3aa: CASSLDGIGNEQFF

abundance: NA
v_gene: TRBV2
j_gene: TRBJ1-4
d_gene: NA
CDR3nt: TGTGCCAGCAGCGCAGGGACTAACTATAATGAAAAACTGTTTTTT
CDR3aa: CASSAGTNYNEKLFF

abundance: NA
v_gene: TRBV5-6
j_gene: TRBJ2-7
d_gene: TRBD1
CDR3nt: TGTGCCAGCAGCTTCGCGACAGGGGACACCTACGAGCAGTACTTC
CDR3aa: CASSFATGDTYEQYF

abundance: NA
v_gene: TRBV29-1
j_gene: TRBJ1-1
d_gene: TRBD1
CDR3nt: TGCAGCGTCGTGGACAGGCAGGCTTTCTTT
CDR3aa: CSVVDRQAFF

abundance: NA
v_gene: TRBV7-9
j_gene: TRBJ1-3
d_gene: NA
CDR3nt: TGTGCCAGCAGCTTATCCGGCGACTCGAGCTCTGGAAACACCATATATTTT
CDR3aa: CASSLSGDSSSGNTIYF

abundance: NA
v_gene: TRBV7-6
j_gene: TRBJ1-4
d_gene: NA
CDR3nt: TGTGCCAGCAGCTTAGCGGGCAGGGGAAATAGAGAAAAACTGTTTTTT
CDR3aa: CASSLAGRGNREKLFF

abundance: NA
v_gene: TRBV10-3
j_gene: TRBJ1-2
d_gene: NA
CDR3nt: TGTGCCATCAGCCCAGACAGAGGCTATGGCTACACCTTC
CDR3aa: CAISPDRGYGYTF

abundance: NA
v_gene: TRBV27
j_gene: TRBJ2-7
d_gene: NA
CDR3nt: TGTGCCAGCAGTTTAAGCGGCGAGCAGTACTTC
CDR3aa: CASSLSGEQYF

abundance: NA
v_gene: TRBV11-2
j_gene: TRBJ1-1
d_gene: NA
CDR3nt: TGTGCCAGCAGCACCGTCTACGGGAATACTGAAGCTTTCTTT
CDR3aa: CASSTVYGNTEAFF

abundance: NA
v_gene: TRBV5-1
j_gene: TRBJ2-7
d_gene: TRBD1
CDR3nt: TGCGCCAGCAGCTCCGGGACAGGGGGCTACGAGCAGTACTTC
CDR3aa: CASSSGTGGYEQYF

abundance: NA
v_gene: TRBV7-3
j_gene: TRBJ1-1
d_gene: TRBD1
CDR3nt: TGTGCCAGCAGATCGACAGGGGCGCCTGCCACTGAAGCTTTCTTT
CDR3aa: CASRSTGAPATEAFF

abundance: once
v_gene: TRBV2
j_gene: TRBJ2-3
d_gene: NA
CDR3nt: TGTGCCAGCAGTGAAGCGCTGGTAGCGGACTACACAGATACGCAGTATTTT
CDR3aa: CASSEALVADYTDTQYF

abundance: NA
v_gene: TRBV9
j_gene: TRBJ2-3
d_gene: TRBD2
CDR3nt: TGTGCCAGCAGCCCAGACCGAGGACTAGCGGGATCCACAGATACGCAGTATTTT
CDR3aa: CASSPDRGLAGSTDTQYF

abundance: NA
v_gene: TRBV27
j_gene: TRBJ2-1
d_gene: NA
CDR3nt: TGTGCCAGCAGCCCTACAGCTTTCTCCTACAATGAGCAGTTCTTC
CDR3aa: CASSPTAFSYNEQFF

abundance: NA
v_gene: TRBV10-3
j_gene: TRBJ2-1
d_gene: NA
CDR3nt: TGTGCCATCAGTGAGTCGGCCGGGTCCTACAATGAGCAGTTCTTC
CDR3aa: CAISESAGSYNEQFF

abundance: once
v_gene: TRBV15
j_gene: TRBJ1-6
d_gene: NA
CDR3nt: TGTGCCACCAGCAGCCCCGGGGGCGAGGTCCACTTT
CDR3aa: CATSSPGGEVHF

abundance: NA
v_gene: TRBV15
j_gene: TRBJ2-5
d_gene: NA
CDR3nt: TGTGCCACCAGCAGGGGGGAGACCCAGTACTTC
CDR3aa: CATSRGETQYF

abundance: NA
v_gene: TRBV6-5
j_gene: TRBJ2-7
d_gene: NA
CDR3nt: TGTGCCAGCAGTTCCTATCCGGGCGAGCAGTACTTC
CDR3aa: CASSSYPGEQYF

abundance: NA
v_gene: TRBV5-1
j_gene: TRBJ2-7
d_gene: NA
CDR3nt: TGCGCCAGCAGCTTGGTGGCAGGACCCTACGAGCAGTACTTC
CDR3aa: CASSLVAGPYEQYF

abundance: NA
v_gene: TRBV15
j_gene: TRBJ1-2
d_gene: NA
CDR3nt: TGTGCCACCAGCCCCGGGCTAACATATGGCTACACCTTC
CDR3aa: CATSPGLTYGYTF